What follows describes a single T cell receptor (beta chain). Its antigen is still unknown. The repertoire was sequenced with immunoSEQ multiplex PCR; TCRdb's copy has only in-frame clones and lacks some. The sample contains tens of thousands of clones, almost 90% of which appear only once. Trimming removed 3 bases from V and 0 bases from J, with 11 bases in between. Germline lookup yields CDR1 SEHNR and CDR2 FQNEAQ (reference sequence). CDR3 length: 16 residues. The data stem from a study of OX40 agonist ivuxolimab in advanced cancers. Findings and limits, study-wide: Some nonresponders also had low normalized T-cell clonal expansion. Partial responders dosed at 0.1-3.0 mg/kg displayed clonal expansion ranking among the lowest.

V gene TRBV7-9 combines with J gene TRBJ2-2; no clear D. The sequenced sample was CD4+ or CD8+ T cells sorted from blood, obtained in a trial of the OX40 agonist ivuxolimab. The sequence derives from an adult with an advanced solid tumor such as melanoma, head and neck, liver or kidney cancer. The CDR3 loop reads CASSFPVGTNTGELFF. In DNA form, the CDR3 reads TGTGCCAGCAGCTTCCCGGTGGGGACGAACACCGGGGAGCTGTTTTTT.